This TCR beta chain is from a study of T-cell reconstitution after alpha-beta-depleted transplantation in children. Study results and caveats: Alpha-beta T cells about two months after transplant reportedly derived from several hundred expanded graft clones. By one year post-transplant, T-cell counts and diversity largely arose from T cells that were newly produced. Elevated TCRbeta diversity at day 60 was traced, in some patients, to surviving recipient T cells and thymic progenitors.

Preparation of the TCRbeta library was carried out with unique molecular identifiers. TCRdb fed the PCR reads into MiXCR, producing one record per CDR3 protein. The sample lists over 80,000 distinct CDR3 sequences, 20% to 30% occurring once. This clonotype came up a few times. What it recognizes is unknown. The CDR3 has 14 amino acids. In germline, CDR1 is SGHTA, CDR2 FQGNSA. Between the trimmed V and J ends, which lost 2 bases and 2 bases, there was a span of 10 bases. The material sequenced was PBMCs, taken before TCRalphabeta/CD19-depleted stem cell transplant. V gene TRBV7-2 combines with J gene TRBJ2-7; D call uncertain. The receptor's source is a boy younger than 10 with acute lymphoblastic leukemia, due to receive a stem cell transplant. The CDR3 sequence: CASSLTAGPYEQYF. The CDR3 coding sequence is TGTGCCAGCAGCTTAACGGCCGGGCCCTACGAGCAGTACTTC.